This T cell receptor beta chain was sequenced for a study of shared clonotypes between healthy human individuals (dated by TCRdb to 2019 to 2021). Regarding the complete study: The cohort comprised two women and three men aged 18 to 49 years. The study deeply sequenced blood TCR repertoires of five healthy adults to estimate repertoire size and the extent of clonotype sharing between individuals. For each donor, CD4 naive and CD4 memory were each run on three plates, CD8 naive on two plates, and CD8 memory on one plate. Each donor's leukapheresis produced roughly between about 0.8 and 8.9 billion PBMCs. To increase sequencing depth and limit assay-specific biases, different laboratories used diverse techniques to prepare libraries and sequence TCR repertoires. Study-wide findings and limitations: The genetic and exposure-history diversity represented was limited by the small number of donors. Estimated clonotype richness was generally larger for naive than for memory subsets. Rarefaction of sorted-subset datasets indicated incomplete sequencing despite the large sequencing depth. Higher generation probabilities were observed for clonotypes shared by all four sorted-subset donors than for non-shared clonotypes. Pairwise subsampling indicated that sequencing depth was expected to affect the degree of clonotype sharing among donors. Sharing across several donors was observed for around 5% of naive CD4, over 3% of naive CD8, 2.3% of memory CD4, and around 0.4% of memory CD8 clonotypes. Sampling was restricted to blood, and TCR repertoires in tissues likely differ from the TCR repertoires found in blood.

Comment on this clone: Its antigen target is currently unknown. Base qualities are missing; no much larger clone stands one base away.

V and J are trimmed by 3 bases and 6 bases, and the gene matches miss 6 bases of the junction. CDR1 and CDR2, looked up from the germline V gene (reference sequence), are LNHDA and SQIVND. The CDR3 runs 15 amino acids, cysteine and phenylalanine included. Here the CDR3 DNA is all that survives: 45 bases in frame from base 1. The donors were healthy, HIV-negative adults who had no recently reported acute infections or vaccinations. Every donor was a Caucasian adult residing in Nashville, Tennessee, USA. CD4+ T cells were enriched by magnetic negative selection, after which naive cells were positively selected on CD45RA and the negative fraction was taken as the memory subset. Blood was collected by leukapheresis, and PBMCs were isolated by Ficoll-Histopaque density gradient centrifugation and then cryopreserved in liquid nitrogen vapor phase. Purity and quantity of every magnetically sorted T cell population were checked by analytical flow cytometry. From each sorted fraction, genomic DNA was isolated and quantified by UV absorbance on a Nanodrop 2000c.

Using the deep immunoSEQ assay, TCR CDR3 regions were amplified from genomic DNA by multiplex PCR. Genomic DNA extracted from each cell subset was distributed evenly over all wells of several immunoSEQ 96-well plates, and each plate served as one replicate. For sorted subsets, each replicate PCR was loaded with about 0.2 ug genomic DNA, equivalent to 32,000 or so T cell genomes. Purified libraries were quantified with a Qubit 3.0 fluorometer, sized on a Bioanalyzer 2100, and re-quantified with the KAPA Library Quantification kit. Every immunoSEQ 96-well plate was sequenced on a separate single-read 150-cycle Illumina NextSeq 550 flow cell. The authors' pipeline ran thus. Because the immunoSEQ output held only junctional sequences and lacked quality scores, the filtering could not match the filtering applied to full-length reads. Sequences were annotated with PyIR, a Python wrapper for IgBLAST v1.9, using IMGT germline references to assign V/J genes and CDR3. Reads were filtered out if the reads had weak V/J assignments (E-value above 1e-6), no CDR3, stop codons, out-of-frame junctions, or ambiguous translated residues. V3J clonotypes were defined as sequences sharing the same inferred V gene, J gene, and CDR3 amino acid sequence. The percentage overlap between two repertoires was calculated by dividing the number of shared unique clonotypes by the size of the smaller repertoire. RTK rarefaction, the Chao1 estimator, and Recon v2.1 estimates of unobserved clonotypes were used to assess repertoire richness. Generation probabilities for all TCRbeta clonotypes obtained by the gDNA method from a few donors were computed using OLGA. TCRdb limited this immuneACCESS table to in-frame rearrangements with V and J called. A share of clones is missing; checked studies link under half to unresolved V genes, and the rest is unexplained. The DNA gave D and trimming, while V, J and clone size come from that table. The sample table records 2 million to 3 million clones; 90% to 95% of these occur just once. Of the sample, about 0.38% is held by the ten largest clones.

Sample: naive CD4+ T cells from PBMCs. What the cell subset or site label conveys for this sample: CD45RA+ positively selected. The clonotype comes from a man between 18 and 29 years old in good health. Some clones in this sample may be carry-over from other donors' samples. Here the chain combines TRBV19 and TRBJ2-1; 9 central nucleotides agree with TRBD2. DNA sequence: TGTGCCAGTAGTATTGTGGGACTAGCAACCAATGAGCAGTTCTTC. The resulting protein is CASSIVGLATNEQFF.